The text below deals with one TCR beta chain. The specificity of this receptor is unknown. No per-base quality is available; no much larger clone lies one base away. Compared with germline, V lacks 6 bases and J lacks 6 bases; bases without a gene match: 17. The CDR3 runs 17 residues from the cysteine to the phenylalanine. Just CDR3 DNA is preserved here, 51 bases in frame from base 1. The data were obtained in a study of T cells in Graves' hyperthyroidism and ophthalmopathy (dated by TCRdb to between 2017 and 2020). Regarding the complete study: Peripheral blood was sampled at the time of initial diagnosis, prior to any treatment. A discovery cohort of approximately 100 patients, 43 with Graves' ophthalmopathy and approximately 57 with stable Graves' hyperthyroidism, was used to find distinguishing TCR V-J signatures. The study also compared thyroid tissue and blood T-cell repertoires from about six Graves' hyperthyroidism patients. Following sampling, methimazole starting at 30 mg daily was given to hyperthyroidism patients, and high-dose intravenous methylprednisolone was given to ophthalmopathy patients. The paper reports TCR Vbeta CDR3 sequencing of approximately 130 peripheral blood samples: 40 or so ophthalmopathy, approximately 74 hyperthyroidism and around 17 progressor patients. The roughly 100 discovery patients were randomly divided into training and test sets at a 7:3 ratio. Whether ophthalmopathy could be predicted prospectively was tested in an independent validation cohort made up of some 20 hyperthyroidism patients plus 17 patients who later progressed to ophthalmopathy. Summary of the overall study and its limitations: Most expanded thyroid clonotypes (frequency above 0.001) were also detected in blood, a finding suggesting that blood repertoires may reflect thyroid immune responses. In validation, the model predicted progression to ophthalmopathy a median of 6.5 months before onset, with about 67% sensitivity and 72.22% specificity. A model built on a 13 V-J signature distinguished ophthalmopathy from stable hyperthyroidism, reaching 87.88% sensitivity and about 81% specificity in cross-validation and 80%/75% in testing. No statistical method was used to fix the sample size in advance, and group allocation was not hidden from the investigators.

The TCR beta CDR3 regions were amplified from the RNA transcripts. For the first round of RT-PCR on the TCR CDR3, the HTBI primer set was used together with the Qiagen OneStep RT-PCR kit. Libraries were constructed in a second round of multiplex PCR, after which size selection and purification were carried out. The libraries were sequenced on an Illumina HiSeq2000 using paired-end 100 bp reads. Turning to the authors' computational methods: Raw data were processed with SOAPnuke, discarding reads with adapters, uncalled bases, mean Phred below 15, or no exact constant-primer or identifier match. COPE v1.2.5 was used to merge high-quality paired reads, and clonotypes were defined as unique nucleotide sequences. MiTCR v1.1 was used to align the clonotypes against IMGT TRBV, TRBD and TRBJ reference segments. The analysis was restricted to V-J combinations with a frequency above 0.0001, which together covered approximately 99% of the repertoires. A TCS score was defined as the ratio between F50 (clonal expansion) and ExV (chaos), using BLOSUM62-based TCRdist between CDR3 peptides within each V-J. Welch's t-statistics and random forest reduced roughly 540 V-J features to 10 to 15, which were used in a naive Bayes classifier (R e1071). TCRdb's own reprocessing of the public reads used fastp at Q25 and MiXCR and kept productive beta chains. A single entry per CDR3 protein holds the most common genes and DNA from its merged rows. V and J calls and clone size were set by TCRdb, not the authors. This sample has about 250,000 distinct CDR3 sequences in its table, and 22% of those were observed once. The ten largest account for around 62% of the sample.

Ophthalmopathy patients had moderately to severely active disease, Clinical Activity Score of at least 3, NOSPECS grade of at least 4, and duration under 3 months. The study excluded patients with uncontrolled infections, other autoimmune diseases, pregnancy or lactation. Diagnoses relied on clinical symptoms, serum thyroxine and TRAb, thyroid ultrasound and orbital computed tomography. PBMCs were isolated from about 9.1 ml of fresh peripheral blood by Ficoll-Paque density gradient centrifugation. Total RNA was extracted with Trizol reagent, and quality was checked on an Agilent 2100 Bioanalyzer. The source of this sequence is a man younger than 40 with Graves' ophthalmopathy. The V and J segments used are TRBV12-3 or TRBV12-4 and TRBJ2-1, with TRBD1 identical over 7 junction bases. The sequencing sample was made of blood. The CDR3 reads CASSYQLTGKISNEQFF. The sequenced DNA is TGTGCCAGCAGCTATCAACTGACAGGGAAAATAAGCAATGAGCAGTTCTTC.